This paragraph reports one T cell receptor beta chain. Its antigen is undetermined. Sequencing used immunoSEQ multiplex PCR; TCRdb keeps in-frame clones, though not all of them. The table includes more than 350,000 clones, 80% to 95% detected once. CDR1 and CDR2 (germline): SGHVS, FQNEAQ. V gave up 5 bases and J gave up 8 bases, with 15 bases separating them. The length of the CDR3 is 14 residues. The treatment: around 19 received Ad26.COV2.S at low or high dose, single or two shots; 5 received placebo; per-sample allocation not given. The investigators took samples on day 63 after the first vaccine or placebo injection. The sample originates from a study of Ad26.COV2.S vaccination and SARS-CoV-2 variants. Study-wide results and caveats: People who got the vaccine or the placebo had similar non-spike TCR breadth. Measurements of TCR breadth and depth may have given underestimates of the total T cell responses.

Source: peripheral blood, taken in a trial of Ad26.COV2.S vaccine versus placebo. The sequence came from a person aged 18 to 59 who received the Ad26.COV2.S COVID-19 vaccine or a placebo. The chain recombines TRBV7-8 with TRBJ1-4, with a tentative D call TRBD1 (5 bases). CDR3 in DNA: TGTGCCAGCAGCCTCGACAGAGCGGTCGAAAAACTGTTTTTT. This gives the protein CASSLDRAVEKLFF.